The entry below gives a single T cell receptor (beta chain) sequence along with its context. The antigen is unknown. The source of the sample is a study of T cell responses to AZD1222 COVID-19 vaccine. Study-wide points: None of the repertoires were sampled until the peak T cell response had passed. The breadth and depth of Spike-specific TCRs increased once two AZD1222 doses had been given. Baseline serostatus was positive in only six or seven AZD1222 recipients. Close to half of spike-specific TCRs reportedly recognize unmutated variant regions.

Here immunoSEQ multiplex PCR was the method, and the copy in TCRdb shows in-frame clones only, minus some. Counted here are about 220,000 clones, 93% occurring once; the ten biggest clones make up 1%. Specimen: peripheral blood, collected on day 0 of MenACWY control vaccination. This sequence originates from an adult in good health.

The CDR3 sequence: CASSDRALAKNIQYF. The CDR3 nucleotides read TGTGCCAGCAGTGACAGGGCTCTAGCCAAAAACATTCAGTACTTC. This sequence joins TRBV6-1 and TRBJ2-4; D may be TRBD1 (5 bases). V was shortened by 3 bases and J by 0 bases, with 9 bases between the two germline ends. Germline V CDR1 and CDR2: MNHNS, SASEGT. The CDR3 runs 15 residues.